This T cell receptor beta chain comes out of a study of response to subunit inactivated influenza vaccine (dated by TCRdb to 2016 to 2018). Context from the whole study: To follow how T cells responded to a trivalent subunit inactivated influenza vaccine, the researchers relied on deep quantitative profiling of the T cell receptor repertoire.

The library was prepared using RT-PCR. Sequencing instrument: Illumina HiSeq 2500. TCRdb's own reprocessing of the public reads used fastp at Q25 and MiXCR and kept productive beta chains. Each CDR3 protein gets just one entry, which takes the most common genes and DNA from the rows behind it. The sample contains about 150,000 distinct CDR3 sequences, about 10% of them found a single time. Around 35% of the sample rests with the top ten. Reading from cysteine to phenylalanine, the CDR3 counts 15 amino acids. The CDR3 DNA has 45 bases and is translated from base 1. V is cut back by 3 bases and J by 6 bases, with 8 bases in the junction unmatched. Via the germline V gene, CDR1 is SGHTA and CDR2 FQGNSA. On the study overall, not on this receptor specifically: It was suggested by the authors that each seasonal influenza vaccination may recruit only a limited number of new T cells.

This clonotype was recorded a few times. Its target antigen remains unknown. Base qualities are not provided; no much larger clone lies one nucleotide away. The sequence links TRBV7-2 to TRBJ1-2, with 9 junctional bases fitting TRBD1. The sequence was obtained from a man aged 45-69 years who received an inactivated influenza vaccine. Donor details come from another sample of the same person, matched by shared clones. The sequences come from CD8+ T cells sorted from PBMCs, collected around 2 years after vaccination. The CDR3 protein sequence reads: CASSFGTGSGNGYTF. The DNA is as follows: TGTGCCAGCAGCTTCGGGACAGGGTCGGGCAATGGCTACACCTTC.